This entry lists 15 T cell receptor beta chains sequenced from one sample in a study of radiotherapy plus CTLA-4 blockade in lung cancer. Some clones are missing from TCRdb's copy, which holds only in-frame ones; the method was immunoSEQ multiplex PCR. The table includes about 18,000 clones, about 82% detected once. Material: peripheral blood, obtained from a patient treated with radiotherapy plus ipilimumab. These receptors all stem from a human donor with non-small cell lung cancer whose response to radiotherapy plus ipilimumab could not be evaluated.

This clone was seen once. Here the CDR3 DNA reads TGTGCCAGCAGCCCCCGGACAGGGCAAGAGACCCAGTACTTC. Amino acid sequence: CASSPRTGQETQYF. This sequence joins TRBV5-4 and TRBJ2-5; 8 nucleotides agree with TRBD1. This CDR3 has 14 amino acids. CDR1 is SGHNT, CDR2 YYREEE, per germline (reference sequence). Unmatched junction bases numbered 4, after V lost 4 bases and J lost 2 bases.

The chain is built from TRBV11-2 and TRBJ1-2; no definite D call. V lost 3 bases and J lost 3, with 14 bases in between. Germline V gives CDR1 SGHAT, CDR2 FQNNGV. This CDR3 has 15 residues. CDR3 sequence reads: CASSFVSGGDYGYTF. The CDR3 DNA follows: TGTGCCAGCAGCTTTGTCTCGGGAGGAGACTATGGCTACACCTTC. The whole variable domain, filled in from reference TRBV11-2 and TRBJ1-2, reads EAGVAQSPRYKIIEKRQSVAFWCNPISGHATLYWYQQILGQGPKLLIQFQNNGVVDDSQLPKDRFSAERLKGVDSTLKIQPAKLEDSAVYLCASSFVSGGDYGYTFGSGTRLTVV.

The gene calls are TRBV5-6 and TRBJ1-2, with TRBD1 identical over 11 bases. Losses at the gene ends were 2 bases for V and 9 bases for J; bases not matched to a gene: 9. The CDR3 covers 15 residues. The germline CDR1 and CDR2 sequences are SGHDT and YYEEEE. CDR3 loop: CASSFINRDRGSYTF. CDR3 bases: TGTGCCAGCAGCTTTATAAACCGGGACAGGGGGAGCTACACCTTC.

This chain joins TRBV7-2 and TRBJ2-7; a weak D match, TRBD2 (6 bases). The V end was cut by 7 bases, the J end by 3 bases, with 16 bases between. CDR3 length: 14 residues. Germline V gene sequence: CDR1 SGHTA, CDR2 FQGNSA. CDR3 protein: CASTLDLGGYEQYF. The CDR3 DNA follows: TGTGCCAGCACGCTCGATCTGGGGGGCTACGAGCAGTACTTC. The full variable domain, its missing parts supplied by reference TRBV7-2 and TRBJ2-7, is GAGVSQSPSNKVTEKGKDVELRCDPISGHTALYWYRQSLGQGLEFLIYFQGNSAPDKSGLPSDRFSAERTGGSVSTLTIQRTQQEDSAVYLCASTLDLGGYEQYFGPGTRLTVT.

The gene calls are TRBV6-1 and TRBJ2-7, with 8 positions matching TRBD2. Losses at the gene ends were 6 bases for V and 4 bases for J; bases not matched to a gene: 5. Per the germline V gene, CDR1 is MNHNS and CDR2 is SASEGT. This CDR3 comprises 13 residues. The CDR3 nucleotides are TGTGCCAGCAGAAGCGGGGGACTGTACGAGCAGTACTTC. Protein sequence: CASRSGGLYEQYF.

The chain uses TRBV19 and TRBJ1-5; the match to TRBD1 covers 7 bases. The CDR3 spans 14 residues. The germline V gene has CDR1 LNHDA and CDR2 SQIVND (reference sequence). J was trimmed by 5 bases and V by 6 bases; bases with no gene match: 7. DNA for the CDR3: TGTGCCAGTAGCCACAGGGGCGGGTATCAGCCCCAGCATTTT. As protein: CASSHRGGYQPQHF.

The genes are TRBV11-2 and TRBJ1-3; D remains ambiguous. The CDR3 is made up of 12 amino acids. Trimming stripped 5 bases from V and 4 bases from J, with 6 bases between. Germline V CDR1 and CDR2: SGHAT, FQNNGV. The chain's CDR3 is CASSPSGNTIYF. In DNA form, the CDR3 reads TGTGCCAGCAGCCCATCAGGAAACACCATATATTTT.

This clone showed up just a few times. V and J are TRBV18 and TRBJ2-3; 11 nucleotides agree with TRBD2. Trimming cost V 6 bases and J 2 bases; bases outside gene matches: 7. Germline loops: CDR1 KGHSH, CDR2 LQKENI. The CDR3 has 16 residues. CDR3 in DNA: TGTGCCAGCTCTCTACTAGCGGGGGCCGACACAGATACGCAGTATTTT. It yields the protein CASSLLAGADTDTQYF.

This sequence joins TRBV27 and TRBJ2-5; 8 bases map to TRBD1. The better agreement between TRBJ2-7 and the DNA end casts doubt on the J call. Germline V gives CDR1 MNHEY, CDR2 SMNVEV (reference sequence). This CDR3 has 14 residues. The CDR3 sequence: CASSQQGARYEQYF. In DNA, the CDR3 is TGTGCCAGCAGTCAGCAGGGGGCCAGGTACGAGCAGTACTTC.

The chain couples TRBV9 to TRBJ2-3; 12 bases map to TRBD2. J gave up 7 bases and V 4 bases, and 13 bases lay outside the gene matches. Germline loops: CDR1 SGDLS, CDR2 YYNGEE. The CDR3 is made up of 17 amino acids. The CDR3 region is CASSPTSLAGGTNTQYF. Written as DNA, the CDR3 is TGTGCCAGCAGCCCGACCTCCCTAGCGGGAGGGACAAATACGCAGTATTTT.

The chain joins TRBV2 to TRBJ1-5; D call uncertain. Between the trimmed V and J ends, which lost 8 bases and 0 bases, there was a span of 5 bases. The V gene's germline CDR1 is SNHLY and CDR2 FYNNEI. The CDR3 spans 12 residues. This CDR3 is CASHNSNQPQHF. The CDR3 bases are TGTGCCAGCCACAATAGCAATCAGCCCCAGCATTTT.

This chain links TRBV6-5 with TRBJ2-4; D is possibly TRBD1 (6 bases). With 7 bases removed from V and 6 bases from J, the gap between germline ends came to 10 bases. The CDR3 has 12 residues. CDR1 and CDR2 (germline): MNHEY, SVGAGI. CDR3 loop: CASISRGNIQYF. The CDR3 coding sequence is TGTGCCAGCATTTCCAGGGGAAACATTCAGTACTTC.

The chain employs TRBV6-1 and TRBJ1-5; D not resolved. The CDR3 extends over 13 amino acids. Trimming removed 4 bases from V and 5 bases from J, with 9 bases in between. CDR1 and CDR2 (germline): MNHNS, SASEGT. CDR3 loop: CASSGGVHQPQHF. CDR3 in DNA: TGTGCCAGCAGTGGCGGAGTCCATCAGCCCCAGCATTTT.

The V gene is TRBV6-5, the J gene TRBJ1-2; tentatively, D is TRBD1 (6 bases). This CDR3 is 15 amino acids long. With 5 bases removed from V and 4 bases from J, the gap between germline ends came to 17 bases. Germline V lookup: CDR1 MNHEY, CDR2 SVGAGI. The CDR3 protein is CASSRTATSSYGYTF. The CDR3 coding sequence is TGTGCCAGCAGTAGGACAGCGACCTCCAGCTATGGCTACACCTTC.

This clone was seen just once. The chain couples TRBV5-8 to TRBJ1-5, with D maybe TRBD1 (6 bases). CDR1 SGHTS and CDR2 YDEGEE come from the germline V gene. V lost 4 bases and J lost 3, with 14 bases in between. CDR3 length: 15 residues. This CDR3 reads CASSPGAGDNQPQHF. The DNA of the CDR3 is TGTGCCAGCAGCCCCGGGGCAGGGGACAATCAGCCCCAGCATTTT.